Following are 7 T cell receptor beta chains from one sample sequenced in a study of CD8+CD57+ T cells in acquired aplastic anemia. The use of genomic DNA as template underpinned the TCR beta VDJ and CDR3 profiling. TCRdb redid the calling of the reads with MiXCR, one entry per CDR3 protein. The sample carries about 210,000 distinct CDR3 sequences, around 60% recorded once. The sample taken for sequencing was sorted CD4+, CD8+, or CD8+CD57+ T cells (not recorded which) from PBMCs. These receptors all come from a human donor in good health.

This clonotype has just one count. The rearrangement links TRBV20-1 to TRBJ2-7, with D possibly TRBD1 on 6 matching bases. The CDR3 extends over 13 amino acids. Germline V gives CDR1 DFQATT, CDR2 SNEGSKA (reference sequence). Trimming pared 0 bases from V and 3 bases from J, leaving 9 bases between. As DNA, the CDR3 is TGCAGTGCTAGAGAGGGACAAAACTACGAGCAGTACTTC. As protein: CSAREGQNYEQYF.

This clonotype has a count of ten or more. The chain combines TRBV2 with TRBJ1-6; 7 bases align to TRBD1. Trimming cost V 5 bases and J 0 bases; bases outside gene matches: 10. CDR1 is SNHLY and CDR2 is FYNNEI in the germline V gene. The CDR3 totals 18 residues. CDR3: CASSTDGGQSSYNSPLHF. The CDR3 nucleotides read TGTGCCAGCAGTACCGACGGGGGACAGAGCTCCTATAATTCACCCCTCCACTTT.

Concerning this clonotype itself: An end of the junction does not agree with germline; a read error may underlie this. This chain connects TRBV7-9 to TRBJ1-3, with unresolved D. The CDR3 runs to 15 residues. Per the germline V gene, CDR1 is SEHNR and CDR2 is FQNEAQ (reference sequence). CDR3 in amino acids: CASSLAEVTGDTIYF. CDR3 nucleotide sequence: TGTGCCAGCAGCTTAGCCGAGGTTACTGGAGACACCATATATTTT.

V usage is TRBV9 and J usage is TRBJ2-1; 8 nucleotides match TRBD2. Germline trimming cut 4 bases from V and 5 bases from J; bases unmatched to any gene: 5. The CDR3 length is 14 residues. Germline V lookup: CDR1 SGDLS, CDR2 YYNGEE. The DNA of the CDR3 is TGTGCCAGCAGCCACAGCGGGGGAAACAATGAGCAGTTCTTC. Translated: CASSHSGGNNEQFF.

J is TRBJ2-1 and V is TRBV5-6; 8 positions match TRBD1. V was clipped by 3 bases and J by 6 bases; unmatched bases: 5. The CDR3 runs 14 residues. The germline V gene encodes CDR1 SGHDT and CDR2 YYEEEE. CDR3 sequence reads: CASSWATGVNEQFF. The CDR3 nucleotides read TGTGCCAGCAGCTGGGCGACAGGGGTCAATGAGCAGTTCTTC.

The chain carries TRBV2 and TRBJ2-2, with 14 bases fitting TRBD2. The length of the CDR3 is 13 residues. Unmatched junction bases numbered 0, after V lost 9 bases and J lost 6 bases. Germline CDR1 and CDR2: SNHLY and FYNNEI. CDR3 loop: CARGLAGAGELFF. The CDR3 DNA reads as TGTGCCAGGGGACTAGCGGGAGCCGGGGAGCTGTTTTTT.

The chain's CDR3 is CASSVPSVGGGRENPSSYEQYF. The CDR3 DNA is TGTGCCAGCAGTGTTCCTTCAGTGGGGGGCGGCAGGGAAAATCCTAGCTCCTACGAGCAGTACTTC. The V call is TRBV7-3, the J call TRBJ2-7, with D tentatively TRBD1 or TRBD2 (6 bases each). V lost 6 bases to trimming and J lost 0 bases, with 36 bases between them. CDR1 and CDR2 from the germline V gene are SGHTA and FQGTGA. The CDR3 loop spans 22 amino acids.